This T cell receptor beta chain was sequenced during a study of blood T cell repertoires in COVID-19. Sequencing was performed with immunoSEQ multiplex PCR; in TCRdb, only in-frame clones are kept and a portion is missing. The sample has hundreds of thousands of clones, 75% to 85% seen once. The germline V gene has CDR1 GTSNPN and CDR2 SVGIG (reference sequence). The CDR3 has 15 amino acids. Trimming took 6 bases from V and 2 from J, leaving 17 bases between them. This rearrangement joins TRBV30 to TRBJ1-5, with D possibly matching TRBD1 (6 bases). This receptor was identified in a man aged 45-60 years with active or convalescent COVID-19. The specimen sequenced was peripheral blood. For the CDR3, the DNA is TGTGCCTGCTCAACAGGGAACTCGGGCAATCAGCCCCAGCATTTT. Translation gives CACSTGNSGNQPQHF.